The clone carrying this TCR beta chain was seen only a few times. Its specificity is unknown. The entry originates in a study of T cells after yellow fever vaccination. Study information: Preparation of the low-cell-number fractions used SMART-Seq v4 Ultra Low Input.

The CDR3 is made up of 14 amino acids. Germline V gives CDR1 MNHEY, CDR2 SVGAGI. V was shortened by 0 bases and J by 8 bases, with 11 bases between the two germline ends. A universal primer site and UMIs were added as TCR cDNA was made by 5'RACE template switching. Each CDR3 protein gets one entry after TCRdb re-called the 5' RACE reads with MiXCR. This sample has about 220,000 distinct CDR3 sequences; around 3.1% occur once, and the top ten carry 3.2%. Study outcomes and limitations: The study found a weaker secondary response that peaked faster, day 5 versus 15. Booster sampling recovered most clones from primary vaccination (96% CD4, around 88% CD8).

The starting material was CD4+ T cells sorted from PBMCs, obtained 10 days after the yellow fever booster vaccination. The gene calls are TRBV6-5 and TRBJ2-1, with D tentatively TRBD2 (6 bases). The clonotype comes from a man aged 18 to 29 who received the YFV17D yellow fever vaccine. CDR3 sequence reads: CASSYSRGLYEQFF. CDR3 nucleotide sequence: TGTGCCAGCAGTTACTCACGGGGGTTATATGAGCAGTTCTTC.